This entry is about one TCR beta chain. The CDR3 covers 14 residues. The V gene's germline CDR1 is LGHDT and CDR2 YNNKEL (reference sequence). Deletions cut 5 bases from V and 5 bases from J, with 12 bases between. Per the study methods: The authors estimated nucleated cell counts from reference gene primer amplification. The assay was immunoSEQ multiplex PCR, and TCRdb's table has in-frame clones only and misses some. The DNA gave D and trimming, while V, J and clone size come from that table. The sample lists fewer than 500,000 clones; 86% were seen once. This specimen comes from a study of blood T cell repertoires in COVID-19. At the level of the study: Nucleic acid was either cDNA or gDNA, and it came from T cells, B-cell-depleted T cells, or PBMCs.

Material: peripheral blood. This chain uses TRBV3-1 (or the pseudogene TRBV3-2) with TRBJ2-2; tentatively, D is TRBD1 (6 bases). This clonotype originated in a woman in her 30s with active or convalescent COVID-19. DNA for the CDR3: TGTGCCAGCAGCGAGATCAGGGGAACCGGGGAGCTGTTTTTT. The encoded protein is CASSEIRGTGELFF.